The 18 T cell receptor beta chains listed next were all sequenced from one sample in a study of T cells in Graves' hyperthyroidism and ophthalmopathy. TCR beta CDR3 regions were amplified from RNA. The TCR CDR3 was amplified in a first-round RT-PCR using the HTBI primer set. A single record per CDR3 protein comes from TCRdb applying MiXCR to the multiplex PCR reads. The table includes about 700,000 distinct CDR3 sequences, roughly 45% detected once. Sequencing was carried out using peripheral blood or thyroid tissue (not recorded which). All receptors derive from an adult man with Graves' disease, either hyperthyroidism or ophthalmopathy (not recorded which).

J is TRBJ1-4 and V is TRBV28; possible D gene TRBD1, 6 bases. V was cut by 3 bases and J by 6 bases, with 11 bases left in between. This CDR3 comprises 14 residues. CDR1 MDHEN and CDR2 SYDVKM come from the germline V gene. CDR3 DNA sequence: TGTGCCAGCAGTTTTAAACAGGGCTATGAAAAACTGTTTTTT. This encodes CASSFKQGYEKLFF.

This clonotype appeared a few times. The J gene is TRBJ1-1, the V gene TRBV5-5; tentative D call: TRBD1 (6 bases). Germline V gene data show CDR1 as SGHKS and CDR2 as YYEKEE (reference sequence). V lost 5 bases to trimming and J lost 4 bases, with 15 bases between them. The CDR3 is 14 amino acids. DNA for the CDR3: TGTGCCAGCAGAAAGGGGGTTGGGAGCACTGAAGCTTTCTTT. It specifies CASRKGVGSTEAFF.

The chain employs TRBV29-1 and TRBJ2-2; no clear D. Trimming left V 5 bases short and J 4 bases short, with 11 bases between. Germline V gene lookup returns CDR1 SQVTM and CDR2 ANQGSEA. This CDR3 spans 13 amino acids. CDR3 residues: CSVYKRSTGELFF. Written as DNA, the CDR3 is TGCAGCGTTTATAAGAGATCCACCGGGGAGCTGTTTTTT.

The table lists this clonotype with a few counts. This sequence joins TRBV10-3 and TRBJ1-1; D is ambiguous. Germline V gene sequence: CDR1 ENHRY, CDR2 SYGVKD. Deletions cut 2 bases from V and 6 bases from J, with 16 bases between. The CDR3 extends over 15 amino acids. CDR3 residues: CAISENNQIFSEAFF. The CDR3 nucleotides read TGTGCCATCAGTGAGAACAACCAAATCTTCTCTGAAGCTTTCTTT.

This clonotype turned up a few times. CDR3 sequence: CSATYRGSGNTIYF. The CDR3 DNA sequence: TGCAGTGCCACATACCGGGGATCTGGAAACACCATATATTTT. This chain uses TRBV20-1 with TRBJ1-3; no firm D call. The germline gives CDR1 DFQATT, CDR2 SNEGSKA (reference sequence). This CDR3 is 14 amino acids long. V lost 6 bases to trimming and J lost 1 base, with 13 bases between them.

This clonotype was observed a handful of times. V and J are TRBV7-2 and TRBJ2-7; D is uncertain. Germline loops: CDR1 SGHTA, CDR2 FQGNSA. Trimming left V 2 bases short and J 0 bases short, with 11 bases between. The CDR3 contains 15 residues. The chain's CDR3 is CASSLTSTGSYEQYF. The CDR3 DNA sequence: TGTGCCAGCAGCTTAACAAGTACCGGCTCCTACGAGCAGTACTTC.

Remarks on this clonotype: The junction shows a germline mismatch at one end, possibly a read error. This chain uses TRBV7-7 with TRBJ2-7, with a weak D call TRBD1 (5 bases). The germline V gene has CDR1 SSHAT and CDR2 FNYEAQ (reference sequence). The CDR3 sequence is 14 residues long. This chain's CDR3 is CASSLGRYRFEQYF. CDR3 in DNA: TGTGCTAGCAGCCTTGGCAGGTACAGGTTCGAGCAGTACTTC.

Only a few counts were recorded for this clonotype. The gene calls are TRBV7-2 and TRBJ2-2; 7 positions match TRBD2. The CDR3 contains 16 residues. Trimming at V came to 4 bases and at J to 0 bases, leaving 5 bases not matched to a gene. Germline V gene lookup returns CDR1 SGHTA and CDR2 FQGNSA. The CDR3 loop is CASSYLAGSNTGELFF. DNA of the CDR3: TGTGCCAGCAGCTACTTAGCGGGCTCGAACACCGGGGAGCTGTTTTTT.

In the case of this clonotype: This may stem from a read error, because a much larger clone lies one nucleotide away. The rearrangement uses TRBV7-2 and TRBJ2-2; the D gene is possibly TRBD2 (5 bases). Germline lookup yields CDR1 SGHTA and CDR2 FQGNSA. The CDR3 sequence is 14 residues long. In DNA form, the CDR3 reads TGTGTCAGCAGCTTACGGGGGAACACCGGGGAGCTGTTTTTT. This encodes CVSSLRGNTGELFF.

About this clonotype itself: A read error may be the cause here, since a much bigger clone is one base away. The chain is built from TRBV19 and TRBJ1-1, with D uncertain. The CDR3 runs 14 residues. CDR1 is LNHDA and CDR2 is SQIVND in the germline V gene (reference sequence). CDR3 sequence: CASGIRHLDTEAFF. DNA of the CDR3: TGTGCCAGTGGTATACGGCACTTGGACACTGAAGCTTTCTTT.

This clonotype was found a few times. J is TRBJ1-4 and V is TRBV14; a weak D match, TRBD1 (6 bases). V was clipped by 5 bases and J by 2 bases, with 15 bases between them. Germline V gene sequence: CDR1 SGHDN, CDR2 FVKESK. The CDR3 has 16 residues. CDR3 protein: CASSATQGTTNEKLFF. CDR3 sequence (DNA): TGTGCCAGCAGCGCAACACAGGGAACCACTAATGAAAAACTGTTTTTT.

V usage is TRBV11-2 and J usage is TRBJ2-5; 9 nucleotides line up with TRBD1. V was pared by 6 bases and J by 2 bases, with 10 bases of the junction left unmatched. The CDR3 sequence is 16 residues long. Looked up from germline, CDR1 is SGHAT and CDR2 is FQNNGV. CDR3 loop: CASRARQGGEQETQYF. The CDR3 DNA reads TGTGCCAGCAGGGCAAGACAGGGGGGGGAACAAGAGACCCAGTACTTC.

This clonotype was counted many times. This chain uses TRBV7-9 with TRBJ2-7; weak D call: TRBD1 (5 bases). Trimming took 7 bases from V and 2 from J, leaving 12 bases between them. The CDR3 length is 13 residues. The germline gives CDR1 SEHNR, CDR2 FQNEAQ (reference sequence). CDR3 nucleotide sequence: TGTGCCAGCACCCCCAGGGTGGCCTACGAGCAGTACTTC. Its translation is CASTPRVAYEQYF.

To note about this clonotype: Compared with germline, one end of the junction differs, possibly owing to a read error. The chain has TRBV2 and TRBJ2-7, with TRBD2 matching over 16 bases. The length of the CDR3 is 19 residues. Germline CDR1 and CDR2: SNHLY and FYNNEI. In nucleotides, the CDR3 is TGTGCCAGCAGTGGCCCGGGACTAGCGGGAGGGCCGATCTCCCACGAGCAGTACTTC. Its translation is CASSGPGLAGGPISHEQYF.

This chain links TRBV6-1 with TRBJ1-1; no clear D gene. The CDR3 is 15 residues long. Germline CDR1 MNHNS, CDR2 SASEGT. The V end was cut by 6 bases, the J end by 0 bases, with 14 bases between. The CDR3 coding sequence is TGTGCCAGCAGACCGATCGCTATACTGAACACTGAAGCTTTCTTT. Translated: CASRPIAILNTEAFF.

A few counts support this clonotype. This chain joins TRBV19 and TRBJ1-1, with unresolved D. The CDR3 runs to 15 residues. CDR1 LNHDA and CDR2 SQIVND come from the germline V gene (reference sequence). The V end lost 1 base, the J end lost 0 bases, and 9 bases lay between the germline ends. CDR3 protein: CASSIVGEMNTEAFF. The CDR3 DNA sequence: TGTGCCAGTAGTATAGTGGGCGAAATGAACACTGAAGCTTTCTTT.

The genes are TRBV20-1 and TRBJ1-1; a weak D match, TRBD1 (5 bases). The CDR3 runs to 13 residues. Deletions cut 3 bases from V and 1 base from J, with 9 bases between. The V gene's germline CDR1 is DFQATT and CDR2 SNEGSKA (reference sequence). The DNA for the CDR3 is TGCAGTGCTAGCACGCAGGGGAACACTGAAGCTTTCTTT. Its translation is CSASTQGNTEAFF.

This clonotype was detected many times. This chain joins TRBV2 and TRBJ1-6, with no clear D. The germline gives CDR1 SNHLY, CDR2 FYNNEI. Trimming cost V 5 bases and J 7 bases, with 18 bases left between them. The CDR3 sequence is 16 residues long. The CDR3 is CASSSASDTGNSPLHF. The DNA for the CDR3 is TGTGCCAGCAGTAGCGCGTCAGACACGGGAAATTCACCCCTCCACTTT.